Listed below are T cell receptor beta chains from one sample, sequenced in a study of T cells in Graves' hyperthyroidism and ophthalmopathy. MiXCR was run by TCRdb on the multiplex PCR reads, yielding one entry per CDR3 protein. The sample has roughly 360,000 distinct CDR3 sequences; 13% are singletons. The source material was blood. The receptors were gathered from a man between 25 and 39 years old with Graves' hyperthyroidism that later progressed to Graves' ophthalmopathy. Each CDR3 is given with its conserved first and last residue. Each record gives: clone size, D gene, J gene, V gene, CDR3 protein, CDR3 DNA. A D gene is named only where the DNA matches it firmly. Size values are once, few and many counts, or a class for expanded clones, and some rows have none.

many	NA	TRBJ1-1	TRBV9	CASSVGGVNTEAFF	TGTGCCAGCAGCGTAGGAGGGGTGAACACTGAAGCTTTCTTT
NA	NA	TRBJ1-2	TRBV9	CASSPSWGDYGYTF	TGTGCCAGCAGCCCCAGTTGGGGTGACTATGGCTACACCTTC
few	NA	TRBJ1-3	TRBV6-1	CASSQASGNTIYF	TGTGCCAGCAGTCAAGCCTCTGGAAACACCATATATTTT
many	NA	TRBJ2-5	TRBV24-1	CATSDAPGTHSAETQYF	TGTGCCACCAGTGATGCTCCCGGGACGCACTCAGCGGAGACCCAGTACTTC
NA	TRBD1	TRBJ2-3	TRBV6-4	CASSDGTGGADTQYF	TGTGCCAGCAGTGATGGGACAGGGGGCGCAGATACGCAGTATTTT
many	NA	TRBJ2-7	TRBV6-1	CASSETASPSYEQYF	TGTGCCAGCAGTGAAACAGCGTCCCCTTCCTACGAGCAGTACTTC
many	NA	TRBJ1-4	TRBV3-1	CASSQDWGTNEKLFF	TGTGCCAGCAGCCAAGATTGGGGGACTAATGAAAAACTGTTTTTT
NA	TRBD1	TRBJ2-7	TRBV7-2	CASSSPGQGNPYEQYF	TGTGCCAGCAGCTCACCTGGACAGGGAAACCCCTACGAGCAGTACTTC
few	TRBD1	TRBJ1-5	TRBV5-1	CASSRSGQGDQPQHF	TGCGCCAGCAGTCGCTCTGGACAGGGAGATCAGCCCCAGCATTTT
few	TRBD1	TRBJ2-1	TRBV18	CASSPGDREFF	TGTGCCAGCTCACCTGGGGACAGGGAGTTCTTC
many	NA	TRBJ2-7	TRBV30	CAWSVSNEQYF	TGTGCCTGGAGTGTAAGCAACGAGCAGTACTTC
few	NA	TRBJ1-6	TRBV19	CASRIGSDNSPLHF	TGTGCCAGTAGGATCGGCAGTGACAATTCACCCCTCCACTTT
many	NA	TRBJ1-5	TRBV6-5	CASSSVNSNQPQHF	TGTGCCAGCAGTTCAGTCAATAGCAATCAGCCCCAGCATTTT
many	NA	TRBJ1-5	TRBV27	CASSLNRNQPQHF	TGTGCCAGCAGTTTGAACAGAAATCAGCCCCAGCATTTT
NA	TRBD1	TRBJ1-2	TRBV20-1	CSATRQGAVGYTF	TGCAGTGCTACTCGGCAGGGGGCGGTTGGCTACACCTTC
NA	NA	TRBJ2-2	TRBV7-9	CASSKGWGANTGELFF	TGTGCCAGCAGCAAGGGGTGGGGTGCGAACACCGGGGAGCTGTTTTTT
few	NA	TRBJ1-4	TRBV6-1	CASSQQTWEEKLFF	TGTGCCAGCAGTCAACAGACCTGGGAGGAAAAACTGTTTTTT
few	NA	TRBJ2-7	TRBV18	CASSPLPGTADEQYF	TGTGCCAGCTCACCTTTACCGGGGACTGCAGACGAGCAGTACTTC
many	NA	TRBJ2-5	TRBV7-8	CASSLETGREETQYF	TGTGCCAGCAGCTTAGAGACAGGACGGGAAGAGACCCAGTACTTC
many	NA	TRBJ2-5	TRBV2	CASSENSGSQETQYF	TGTGCCAGCAGTGAAAATAGCGGATCTCAAGAGACCCAGTACTTC
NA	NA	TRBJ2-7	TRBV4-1	CASSPGAFVTYEQYF	TGCGCCAGCAGCCCTGGGGCTTTCGTAACCTACGAGCAGTACTTC
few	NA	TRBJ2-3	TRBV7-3	CASSLMDGGTDTQYF	TGTGCCAGCAGCTTAATGGACGGGGGCACAGATACGCAGTATTTT
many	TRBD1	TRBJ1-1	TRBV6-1	CASRSDRGSTEAFF	TGTGCCAGCAGATCCGACAGGGGAAGCACTGAAGCTTTCTTT
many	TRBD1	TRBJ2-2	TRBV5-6	CASSLDRGVDTGELFF	TGTGCCAGCAGCTTAGACAGGGGAGTCGACACCGGGGAGCTGTTTTTT
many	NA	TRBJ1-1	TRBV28	CASRLTMGLNTEAFF	TGTGCCAGCAGACTGACCATGGGGCTAAACACTGAAGCTTTCTTT
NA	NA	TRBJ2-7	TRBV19	CASSERAGWPYEQYF	TGTGCCAGTAGTGAACGGGCAGGGTGGCCCTACGAGCAGTACTTC
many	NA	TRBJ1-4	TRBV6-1	CASIPPLGRMDEKLFF	TGTGCCAGCATTCCTCCCTTGGGGAGGATGGATGAAAAACTGTTTTTT
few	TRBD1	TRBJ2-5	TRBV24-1	CATSDLRTGAQETQYF	TGTGCCACCAGTGATTTAAGGACAGGGGCTCAAGAGACCCAGTACTTC
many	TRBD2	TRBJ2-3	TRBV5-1	CASSWGLAGYTDTQYF	TGCGCCAGCAGCTGGGGACTAGCGGGGTACACAGATACGCAGTATTTT
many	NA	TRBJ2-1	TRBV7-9	CASSFRGASYNEQFF	TGTGCCAGCAGCTTTCGGGGGGCCTCCTACAATGAGCAGTTCTTC
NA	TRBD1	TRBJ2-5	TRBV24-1	CATSDYDRGETQYF	TGTGCCACCAGTGATTATGACAGGGGAGAGACCCAGTACTTC
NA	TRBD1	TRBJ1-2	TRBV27	CASSLDRESYGYTF	TGTGCCAGCAGTTTGGACAGGGAGTCCTATGGCTACACCTTC
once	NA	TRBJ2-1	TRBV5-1	CASSLQGSYEQFF	TGCGCCAGCAGCCTCCAAGGCTCCTACGAGCAGTTCTTC
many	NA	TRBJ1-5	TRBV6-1	CASSEAPGLQPQHF	TGTGCCAGCAGTGAAGCGCCAGGCCTTCAGCCCCAGCATTTT
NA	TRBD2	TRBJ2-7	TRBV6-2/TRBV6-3	CASSYEASGGGEQYF	TGTGCCAGCAGTTACGAGGCTAGCGGGGGGGGAGAGCAGTACTTC
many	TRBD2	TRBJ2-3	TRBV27	CASSPPASGELTDTQYF	TGTGCCAGCAGTCCCCCCGCTAGCGGGGAACTCACAGATACGCAGTATTTT
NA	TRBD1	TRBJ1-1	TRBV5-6	CASSQLGQGDTEAFF	TGTGCCAGCAGCCAATTGGGACAGGGAGACACTGAAGCTTTCTTT
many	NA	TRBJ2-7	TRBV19	CASSIRGVSYEQYF	TGTGCCAGTAGTATCCGGGGAGTCTCCTACGAGCAGTACTTC
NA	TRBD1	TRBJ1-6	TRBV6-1	CASTQTGSGSPLHF	TGTGCCAGCACTCAGACAGGGAGTGGTTCACCCCTCCACTTT
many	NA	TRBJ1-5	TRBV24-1	CATSEEQHSWPQHF	TGTGCCACCAGTGAAGAACAGCACTCTTGGCCCCAGCATTTT
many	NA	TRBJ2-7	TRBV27	CASSQFRGPSYEQYF	TGTGCCAGCAGTCAATTCCGGGGACCCTCCTACGAGCAGTACTTC
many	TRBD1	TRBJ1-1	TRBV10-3	CAINTGGLEAFF	TGTGCCATCAACACAGGGGGCCTCGAAGCTTTCTTT
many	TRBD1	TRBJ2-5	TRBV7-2	CASSLTPTGYGETQYF	TGTGCCAGCAGCCTAACCCCGACAGGGTATGGGGAGACCCAGTACTTC
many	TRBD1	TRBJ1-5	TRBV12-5	CASGLGQGANQPQHF	TGTGCTAGTGGCCTGGGACAGGGGGCGAATCAGCCCCAGCATTTT
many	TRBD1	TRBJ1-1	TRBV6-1	CASSRPGQGANTEAFF	TGTGCCAGCAGTCGACCGGGACAGGGGGCGAACACTGAAGCTTTCTTT
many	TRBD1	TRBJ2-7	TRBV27	CASSPRGTGSYEQYF	TGTGCCAGCAGCCCTCGCGGGACAGGTTCCTACGAGCAGTACTTC
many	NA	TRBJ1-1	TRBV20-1	CSARDFRAEAFF	TGCAGTGCTAGAGACTTTAGGGCTGAAGCTTTCTTT
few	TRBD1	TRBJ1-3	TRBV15	CATSTGTGLGNTIYF	TGTGCCACCAGCACCGGGACAGGCCTCGGAAACACCATATATTTT